Each of the 8 T cell receptor beta chains below was sequenced from the same sample in a study of blood T cells in healthy people across ages. Through a sample-barcoded 5' primer and a J-beta primer mix, a second PCR was run for roughly 7 to 11 cycles. One entry per CDR3 protein, called by TCRdb with MiXCR from the 5' RACE reads. This table holds about 1 million distinct CDR3 sequences, under 30% found once. These sequences were also reported in another study, on T cells of mothers and their children.

The sequencing sample was made of blood. These receptor sequences come from a girl aged 2-9 years in good health.

As concerns this clonotype: Sequence at one end of the junction differs from germline and may be a read error. The genes are TRBV4-1 and TRBJ2-5; 14 bases fit TRBD2. Germline loops: CDR1 MGHRA, CDR2 YSYEKL. This CDR3 region has 17 residues. CDR3 bases: TGCGCCAGCAGCCAAGGGACTAGCGGGGGGTACCAAGAGACCCAGCACTTC. Amino acid sequence: CASSQGTSGGYQETQHF.

This clonotype has more than one count but fewer than ten. The rearrangement links TRBV29-1 to TRBJ2-7; TRBD1 agrees at 9 bases. V lost 7 bases and J lost 3; bases outside the gene matches: 7. The germline gives CDR1 SQVTM, CDR2 ANQGSEA. The CDR3 has 13 residues. CDR3 sequence reads: CSASRDRVYEQYF. Written as DNA, the CDR3 is TGCAGCGCTTCCCGGGACAGGGTCTACGAGCAGTACTTC.

The chain employs TRBV7-9 and TRBJ1-2, with 7 bases identical to TRBD1. The CDR3 runs to 15 residues. Germline CDR1 and CDR2: SEHNR and FQNEAQ (reference sequence). V shed 4 bases and J 8 bases; nucleotides not matched to a gene: 13. The CDR3 region has the DNA TGTGCCAGCAGCTCGTACAGGGGAGACGTCTACGGCTACACCTTC. Encoded protein: CASSSYRGDVYGYTF.

The chain carries TRBV7-2 and TRBJ2-7, with TRBD1 as a possible D gene (6 bases). The V gene lost 1 base and the J gene lost 5 bases, with 18 bases spanning the gap. CDR1 is SGHTA, CDR2 FQGNSA, per germline. The CDR3 spans 16 residues. The CDR3 DNA sequence: TGTGCCAGCAGCTTAGTCCGCGGTTGGGGGCCGGACGAGCAGTACTTC. It is translated as CASSLVRGWGPDEQYF.

The chain carries TRBV29-1 and TRBJ2-3; 9 bases are shared with TRBD2. Germline values: CDR1 SQVTM, CDR2 ANQGSEA. The CDR3 runs 14 residues. J gave up 2 bases and V 4 bases, and 4 bases lay outside the gene matches. The CDR3 spells CSVGSGGPTDTQYF. For the CDR3, the DNA is TGCAGCGTTGGTAGCGGGGGCCCCACAGATACGCAGTATTTT.

The V call is TRBV10-1, the J call TRBJ2-5; no definite D call. The J call may be in error: the DNA end matches TRBJ2-1 better. Per germline, CDR1 WNHNN and CDR2 SYGVQD (reference sequence). This CDR3 is built from 12 residues. The CDR3 here is CASSEKVEEQFF. The CDR3 bases are TGCGCCAGCAGTGAGAAGGTAGAGGAGCAGTTCTTC.

The sample holds a few counts of this clonotype. The chain has TRBV6-5 and TRBJ2-1; D gene unclear. CDR1 is MNHEY, CDR2 SVGAGI, per germline. Trimming removed 5 bases at V and 7 bases at J, with 6 bases between. This CDR3 region has 11 residues. This CDR3 is CASSIRNEQFF. The CDR3 coding sequence is TGTGCCAGCAGTATAAGGAATGAGCAGTTCTTC.

The genes are TRBV20-1 and TRBJ1-2, with 11 bases aligning to TRBD1. Germline-derived CDR1 and CDR2 are DFQATT and SNEGSKA (reference sequence). This CDR3 region has 13 residues. J was trimmed by 7 bases and V by 5 bases; bases with no gene match: 6. The CDR3 DNA reads as TGCAGTGCTCCAGGACAGGGGGCGACTGGCTACACCTTC. This encodes CSAPGQGATGYTF.